What follows is one T cell receptor (beta chain) and its context. Antigen unknown. The CDR3 totals 18 residues. V was clipped by 1 base and J by 3 bases; unmatched bases: 14. Germline assignment: CDR1 MNHEY and CDR2 SMNVEV (reference sequence). At sampling all donors were nominally healthy, likely with unrecorded immune exposures. This sample was taken from a study of cytomegalovirus exposure and HLA in healthy donors. Points from the study as a whole: Altogether, 164 TCR beta chains were recorded as cytomegalovirus-associated. Researchers had no immune exposure information except CMV serostatus available.

Vbeta (60) and Jbeta (13) primers were used in the PCR. Profiled with immunoSEQ multiplex PCR; TCRdb holds only in-frame clones, not every one. This sample's table has about 140,000 clones. The specimen sequenced was PBMCs. This clonotype was obtained from a woman between 18 and 29 years old in good health and CMV-seronegative. The chain is built from TRBV27 and TRBJ1-2; 7 bases are shared with TRBD1. This CDR3 is CASSLLGVDRVGYYGYTF. CDR3 nucleotides: TGTGCCAGCAGTTTATTAGGAGTAGACAGGGTCGGTTACTATGGCTACACCTTC.